These 17 T cell receptor beta chains share one sample of origin, sequenced in a study of CD8+ T cells in alopecia areata. Extraction and reverse transcription of RNA yielded cDNA as the sequencing template. Method: immunoSEQ multiplex PCR; TCRdb's copy keeps in-frame clones and lacks some. The table includes approximately 210,000 clones, roughly 60% detected once. Treatment of the sample: oral pan-JAK inhibitor, 5-10 mg twice daily. This sample comprised CD4+ T cells sorted from blood, obtained at week 24, from a patient treated with tofacitinib. The receptors stem from a human donor with alopecia areata.

This clone was seen only a few times. The V gene is TRBV4-3, the J gene TRBJ1-4; no clear D. Trimming pared 2 bases from V and 15 bases from J, leaving 13 bases between. The CDR3 is made up of 12 amino acids. Looked up from germline, CDR1 is LGHNA and CDR2 is YSLEER. The CDR3 DNA follows: TGCGCCAGCAGCCAACGGTCGGGAACGTTGTTTTTT. Encoded protein: CASSQRSGTLFF.

The chain links TRBV5-1 to TRBJ2-7, with D maybe TRBD1 (5 bases). The CDR3 has 13 amino acids. Germline values: CDR1 SGHRS, CDR2 YFSETQ. V was trimmed by 4 bases and J by 2 bases, leaving 10 bases between them. DNA for the CDR3: TGCGCCAGCAGCCCAGGGTTTACCTACGAGCAGTACTTC. Residues: CASSPGFTYEQYF.

The rearrangement uses TRBV29-1 and TRBJ1-1; 7 bases agree with TRBD1. Trimming took 3 bases from V and 1 from J; bases not matched to a gene: 5. Germline CDR1 reads SQVTM; CDR2 reads ANQGSEA. The CDR3 sequence is 14 residues long. CDR3 in DNA: TGCAGCGTTGATTATGACAGGGCGAACACTGAAGCTTTCTTT. Translating it yields CSVDYDRANTEAFF. Complete variable domain (other parts from reference TRBV29-1 and TRBJ1-1): SAVISQKPSRDICQRGTSLTIQCQVDSQVTMMFWYRQQPGQSLTLIATANQGSEATYESGFVIDKFPISRPNLTFSTLTVSNMSPEDSSIYLCSVDYDRANTEAFFGQGTRLTVV.

The chain uses TRBV29-1 and TRBJ1-1, with D possibly TRBD1 on 6 matching bases. Between the trimmed V and J ends, which lost 6 bases and 0 bases, there was a span of 14 bases. CDR3 length: 14 residues. Germline V gene data show CDR1 as SQVTM and CDR2 as ANQGSEA. CDR3 in amino acids: CSVLEGGLNTEAFF. The CDR3 DNA sequence: TGCAGCGTCCTAGAGGGGGGTCTGAACACTGAAGCTTTCTTT.

The chain couples TRBV4-3 to TRBJ1-1; tentatively, D is TRBD1 (5 bases). Germline-derived CDR1 and CDR2 are LGHNA and YSLEER. The CDR3 has 14 amino acids. V was cut by 0 bases and J by 10 bases, with 15 bases left in between. For the CDR3, the DNA is TGCGCCAGCAGCCAAGATCAACCGGGAAGGGGAGCTTTCTTT. It translates to CASSQDQPGRGAFF.

This clone was counted a few times. V is TRBV29-1 and J is TRBJ1-5; D is uncertain. This CDR3 spans 13 amino acids. Germline V lookup: CDR1 SQVTM, CDR2 ANQGSEA. Trimming stripped 6 bases from V and 3 bases from J, with 12 bases between. CDR3 nucleotide sequence: TGCAGCGTAGGAGACACCTCCAATCAGCCCCAGCATTTT. It encodes CSVGDTSNQPQHF.

The gene calls are TRBV6-6 and TRBJ1-2; TRBD1 aligns across 7 bases. V was clipped by 0 bases and J by 8 bases; unmatched bases: 6. The CDR3 is 14 amino acids. Germline CDR1 is MNHNY and CDR2 is SVGAGI (reference sequence). CDR3 region: CASSYSTGSVGYTF. Written as DNA, the CDR3 is TGTGCCAGCAGTTACTCGACAGGGTCTGTGGGCTACACCTTC.

The chain links TRBV14 to TRBJ2-1, with D unclear. Per germline, CDR1 SGHDN and CDR2 FVKESK. CDR3 length equals 14 residues. The V and J ends lost 2 bases and 6 bases respectively, with 11 bases between them. CDR3 region: CASSQSLRINEQFF. The CDR3 DNA sequence: TGTGCCAGCAGCCAATCTCTCAGGATCAATGAGCAGTTCTTC.

V and J are TRBV4-3 and TRBJ1-2; no firm D call. Germline loops: CDR1 LGHNA, CDR2 YSLEER. This CDR3 contains 14 residues. Trimming shortened V by 3 bases and J by 8 bases, and 16 bases separated the two germline ends. The CDR3 protein is CASSQGESVRGYTF. In DNA form, the CDR3 reads TGCGCCAGCAGCCAGGGAGAGTCGGTCAGAGGCTACACCTTC.

The rearrangement uses TRBV30 and TRBJ2-7; TRBD2 matches at 11 bases. The trim removed 1 base at V and 7 bases at J, leaving 9 bases unmatched. The length of the CDR3 is 15 residues. The germline V gene encodes CDR1 GTSNPN and CDR2 SVGIG (reference sequence). Here the CDR3 DNA reads TGTGCCTGGAGTGCCCGACTAGCGGGGCTTGTAGAGCAGTACTTC. Its translation: CAWSARLAGLVEQYF.

This clone has more than one count but fewer than ten. The chain uses TRBV7-2 and TRBJ1-6; D call uncertain. Germline V gives CDR1 SGHTA, CDR2 FQGNSA. V lost 1 base, J lost 6 bases, and 7 bases lay in between. This CDR3 comprises 14 residues. CDR3 in amino acids: CASSLEQFNSPLHF. The CDR3 coding sequence is TGTGCCAGCAGCTTAGAACAGTTTAATTCACCCCTCCACTTT.

V usage is TRBV30 and J usage is TRBJ2-1, with D unclear. This CDR3 contains 13 residues. Germline CDR1 reads GTSNPN; CDR2 reads SVGIG (reference sequence). The V end was cut by 4 bases, the J end by 0 bases, with 7 bases between. CDR3 residues: CAWTPFSYNEQFF. The DNA for the CDR3 is TGTGCCTGGACTCCTTTCTCCTACAATGAGCAGTTCTTC.

This clone was counted once. DNA for the CDR3: TGTGCTAGTGGTTTGGAGGGACAGTATAGCAATCAGCCCCAGCATTTT. This codes for CASGLEGQYSNQPQHF. This chain connects TRBV12-5 to TRBJ1-5; the match to TRBD1 covers 7 bases. CDR3 length: 16 residues. Germline CDR1 is LGHNT and CDR2 is FRNRAP. The ends lost 1 base at V and 0 bases at J; junction bases unmatched: 3.

This chain connects TRBV5-6 to TRBJ2-5; 7 positions match TRBD2. J lost 5 bases, V lost 2 bases, and 3 bases had no gene match. CDR1 and CDR2 from the germline V gene are SGHDT and YYEEEE. CDR3 length equals 13 residues. The CDR3 bases are TGTGCCAGCAGCTTCCCCGGGGGGGAGACCCAGTACTTC. Its translation: CASSFPGGETQYF.

The V and J genes are TRBV29-1 and TRBJ2-2; the D gene is possibly TRBD2 (6 bases). Germline loops: CDR1 SQVTM, CDR2 ANQGSEA. V lost 8 bases and J lost 2, with 15 bases in between. This CDR3 has 14 residues. The CDR3, as DNA: TGCAGCTTCAGACCCGGGGGAAACACCGGGGAGCTGTTTTTT. Translated, it gives CSFRPGGNTGELFF.

The J gene is TRBJ2-7, the V gene TRBV4-2; the match to TRBD2 covers 12 bases. This CDR3 is built from 15 residues. V was clipped by 0 bases and J by 7 bases; unmatched bases: 4. The germline gives CDR1 LGHNA, CDR2 YNFKEQ. The CDR3 region is CASSQDLLAGGEQYF. As DNA, the CDR3 is TGTGCCAGCAGCCAAGATCTGCTAGCGGGGGGGGAGCAGTACTTC.

The CDR3 bases are TGTGCCAGCAGGCGCGGGACGCAATCGAACACTGAAGCTTTCTTT. Protein product: CASRRGTQSNTEAFF. The chain recombines TRBV13 with TRBJ1-1, with D possibly being TRBD1 (5 bases). The CDR3 contains 15 residues. V lost 6 bases to trimming and J lost 1 base, with 15 bases between them. CDR1 and CDR2 from the germline V gene are PRHDT and FYEKMQ (reference sequence).